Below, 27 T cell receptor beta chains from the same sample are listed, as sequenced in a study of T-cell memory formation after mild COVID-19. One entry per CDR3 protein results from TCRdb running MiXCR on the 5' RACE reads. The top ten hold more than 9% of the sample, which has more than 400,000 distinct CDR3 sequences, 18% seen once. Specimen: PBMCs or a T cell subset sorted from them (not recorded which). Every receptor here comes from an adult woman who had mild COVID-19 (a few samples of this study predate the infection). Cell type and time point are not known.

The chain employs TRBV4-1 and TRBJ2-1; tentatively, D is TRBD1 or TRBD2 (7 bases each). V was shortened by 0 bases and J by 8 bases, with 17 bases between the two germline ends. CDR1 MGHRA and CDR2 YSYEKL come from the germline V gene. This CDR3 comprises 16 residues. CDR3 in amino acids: CASSQDRWGGGDEQFF. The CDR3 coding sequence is TGCGCCAGCAGCCAAGATCGGTGGGGAGGGGGCGATGAGCAGTTCTTC.

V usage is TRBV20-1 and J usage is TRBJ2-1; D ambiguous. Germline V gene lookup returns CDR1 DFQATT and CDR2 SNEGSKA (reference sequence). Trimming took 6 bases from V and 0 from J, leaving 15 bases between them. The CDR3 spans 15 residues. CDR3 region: CSAIAPVYSYNEQFF. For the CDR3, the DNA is TGCAGTGCCATTGCGCCAGTGTACTCCTACAATGAGCAGTTCTTC.

The CDR3 reads CSASGVSTDTQYF. The CDR3 DNA reads as TGCAGTGCTAGTGGCGTTAGCACAGATACGCAGTATTTT. This chain links TRBV20-1 with TRBJ2-3; D is unresolved. V lost 3 bases and J 0 bases, leaving 7 bases between the germline ends. This CDR3 comprises 13 residues. Germline lookup yields CDR1 DFQATT and CDR2 SNEGSKA (reference sequence).

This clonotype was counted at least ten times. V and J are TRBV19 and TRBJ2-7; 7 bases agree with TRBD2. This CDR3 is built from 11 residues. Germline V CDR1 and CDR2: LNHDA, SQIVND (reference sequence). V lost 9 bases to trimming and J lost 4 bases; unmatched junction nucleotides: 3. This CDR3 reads CASSGTYEQYF. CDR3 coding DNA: TGTGCCAGCAGCGGGACTTACGAGCAGTACTTC. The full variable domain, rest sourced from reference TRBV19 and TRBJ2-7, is DGGITQSPKYLFRKEGQNVTLSCEQNLNHDAMYWYRQDPGQGLRLIYYSQIVNDFQKGDIAEGYSVSREKKESFPLTVTSAQKNPTAFYLCASSGTYEQYFGPGTRLTVT.

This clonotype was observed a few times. CDR3 nucleotide sequence: TGTGCCAGCAGCCAAGATGAGGACAGGGAGCAGTACTTC. Amino acids: CASSQDEDREQYF. The rearrangement links TRBV3-1 to TRBJ2-7, with TRBD1 identical over 7 bases. Trimming cost V 0 bases and J 7 bases; bases outside gene matches: 3. Germline loops: CDR1 LGHDT, CDR2 YNNKEL (reference sequence). The CDR3 consists of 13 residues.

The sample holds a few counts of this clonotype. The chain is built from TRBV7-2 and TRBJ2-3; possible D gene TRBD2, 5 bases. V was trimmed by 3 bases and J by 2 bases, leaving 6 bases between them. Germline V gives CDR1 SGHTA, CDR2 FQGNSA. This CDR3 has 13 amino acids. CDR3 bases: TGTGCCAGCAGCTTCGACTACACAGATACGCAGTATTTT. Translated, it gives CASSFDYTDTQYF.

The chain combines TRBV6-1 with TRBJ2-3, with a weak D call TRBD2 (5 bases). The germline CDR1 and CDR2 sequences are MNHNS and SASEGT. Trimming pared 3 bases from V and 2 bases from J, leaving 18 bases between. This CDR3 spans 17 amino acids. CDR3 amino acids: CASSERPRGLITDTQYF. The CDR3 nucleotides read TGTGCCAGCAGTGAGCGCCCAAGAGGGCTGATCACAGATACGCAGTATTTT.

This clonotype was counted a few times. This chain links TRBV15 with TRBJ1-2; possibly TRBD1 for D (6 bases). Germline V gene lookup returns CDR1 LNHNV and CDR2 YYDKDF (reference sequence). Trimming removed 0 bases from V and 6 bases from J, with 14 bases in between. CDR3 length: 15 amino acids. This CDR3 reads CATSRDLGQLNGYTF. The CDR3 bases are TGTGCCACCAGCAGAGACCTTGGACAGCTCAATGGCTACACCTTC.

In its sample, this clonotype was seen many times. The DNA of the CDR3 is TGTGCCAGTAGGGCAGCCTCCTACGAGCAGTACTTC. Protein product: CASRAASYEQYF. V usage is TRBV19 and J usage is TRBJ2-7; no clear D. CDR1 and CDR2 (germline): LNHDA, SQIVND (reference sequence). V lost 6 bases and J lost 0, with 6 bases in between. The CDR3 spans 12 residues.

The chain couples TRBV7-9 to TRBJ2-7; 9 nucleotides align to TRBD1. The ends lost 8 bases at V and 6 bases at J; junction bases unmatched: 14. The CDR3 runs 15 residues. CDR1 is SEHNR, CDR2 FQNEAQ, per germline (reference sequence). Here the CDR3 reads CASSLAWTGESEQYF. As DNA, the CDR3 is TGTGCCAGCTCATTGGCTTGGACAGGGGAGTCCGAGCAGTACTTC.

DNA for the CDR3: TGCGCCAGCAGCCAAGATCGCGGTCGTTCTTCACCCCTCCACTTT. It codes for CASSQDRGRSSPLHF. The chain recombines TRBV4-3 with TRBJ1-6; D is unclear. This CDR3 is built from 15 residues. Germline assignment: CDR1 LGHNA and CDR2 YSLEER. Trimming took off 0 bases at V and 9 bases at J, with 12 bases between the two ends.

CDR3 DNA sequence: TGTGCCAGCAGTCGGGAGCCGGGCGGTCAGCCCCAGCATTTT. Its protein product is CASSREPGGQPQHF. The V and J genes are TRBV5-6 and TRBJ1-5; D not certain. The CDR3 contains 14 residues. Germline V CDR1 and CDR2: SGHDT, YYEEEE. Trimming removed 5 bases from V and 6 bases from J, with 15 bases in between.

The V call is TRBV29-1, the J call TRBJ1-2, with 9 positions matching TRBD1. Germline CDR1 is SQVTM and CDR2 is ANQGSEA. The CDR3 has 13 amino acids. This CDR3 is CRGGSGTGYDYTF. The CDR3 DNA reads TGCAGGGGGGGCTCCGGGACAGGGTACGACTACACCTTC.

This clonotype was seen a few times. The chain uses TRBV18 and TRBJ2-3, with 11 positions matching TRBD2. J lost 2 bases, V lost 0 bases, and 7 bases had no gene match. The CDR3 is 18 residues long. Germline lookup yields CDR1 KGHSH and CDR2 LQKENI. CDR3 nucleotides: TGTGCCAGCTCACCACCCGGACTAGCGGGCCGCCCCACAGATACGCAGTATTTT. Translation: CASSPPGLAGRPTDTQYF.

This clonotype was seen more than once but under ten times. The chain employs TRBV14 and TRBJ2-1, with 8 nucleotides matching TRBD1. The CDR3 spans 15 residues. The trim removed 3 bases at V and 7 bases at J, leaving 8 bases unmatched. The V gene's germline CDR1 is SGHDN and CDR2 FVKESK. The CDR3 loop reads CASSHRQGRSNEQFF. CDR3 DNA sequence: TGTGCCAGCAGCCACCGACAGGGGAGAAGTAATGAGCAGTTCTTC.

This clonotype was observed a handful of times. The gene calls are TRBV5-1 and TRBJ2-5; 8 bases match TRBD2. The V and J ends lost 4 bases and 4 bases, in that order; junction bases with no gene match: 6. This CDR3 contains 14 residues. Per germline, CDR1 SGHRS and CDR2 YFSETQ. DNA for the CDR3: TGCGCCAGCAGCCCGGGACTAGAGGGAGAGACCCAGTACTTC. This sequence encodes CASSPGLEGETQYF.

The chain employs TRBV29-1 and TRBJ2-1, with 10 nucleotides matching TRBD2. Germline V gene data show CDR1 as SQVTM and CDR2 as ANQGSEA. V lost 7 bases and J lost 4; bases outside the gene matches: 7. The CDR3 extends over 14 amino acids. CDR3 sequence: CSARGTSVYNEQFF. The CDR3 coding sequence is TGCAGCGCCCGCGGGACTAGCGTATACAATGAGCAGTTCTTC.

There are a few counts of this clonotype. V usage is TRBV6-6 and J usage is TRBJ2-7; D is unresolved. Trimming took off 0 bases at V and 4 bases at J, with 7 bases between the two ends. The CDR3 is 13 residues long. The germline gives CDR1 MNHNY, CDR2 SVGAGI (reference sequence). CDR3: CASSYSNLYEQYF. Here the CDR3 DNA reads TGTGCCAGCAGTTACTCGAACCTTTACGAGCAGTACTTC.

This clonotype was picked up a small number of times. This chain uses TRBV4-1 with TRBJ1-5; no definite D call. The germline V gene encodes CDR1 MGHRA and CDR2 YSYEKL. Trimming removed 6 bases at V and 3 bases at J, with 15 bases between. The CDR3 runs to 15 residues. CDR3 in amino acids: CASSQERELNQPQHF. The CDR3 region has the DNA TGCGCCAGCAGTCAGGAGAGAGAGCTCAATCAGCCCCAGCATTTT.

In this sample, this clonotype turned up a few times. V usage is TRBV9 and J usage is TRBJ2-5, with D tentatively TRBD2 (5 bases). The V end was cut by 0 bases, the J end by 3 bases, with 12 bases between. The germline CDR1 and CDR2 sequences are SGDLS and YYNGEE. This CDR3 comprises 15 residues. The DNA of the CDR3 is TGTGCCAGCAGCGTAGTCGGGGAGAGAGAAGAGACCCAGTACTTC. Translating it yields CASSVVGEREETQYF.

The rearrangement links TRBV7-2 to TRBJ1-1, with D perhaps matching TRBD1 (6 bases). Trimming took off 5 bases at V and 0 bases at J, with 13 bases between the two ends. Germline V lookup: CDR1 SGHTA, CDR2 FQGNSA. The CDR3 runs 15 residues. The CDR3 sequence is CASSRQGTMNTEAFF. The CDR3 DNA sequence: TGTGCCAGCAGCCGGCAGGGGACTATGAACACTGAAGCTTTCTTT.

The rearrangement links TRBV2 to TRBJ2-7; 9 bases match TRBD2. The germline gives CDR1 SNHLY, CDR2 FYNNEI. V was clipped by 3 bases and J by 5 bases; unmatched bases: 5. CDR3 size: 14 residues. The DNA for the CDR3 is TGTGCCAGCAGTGATGCGGGGGGGCCAAACGAGCAGTACTTC. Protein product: CASSDAGGPNEQYF.

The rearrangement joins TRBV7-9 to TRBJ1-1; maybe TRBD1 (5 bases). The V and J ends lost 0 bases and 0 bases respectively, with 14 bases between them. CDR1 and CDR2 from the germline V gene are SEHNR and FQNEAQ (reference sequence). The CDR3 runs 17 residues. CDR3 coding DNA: TGTGCCAGCAGCTTAGCCCCGGGCGACAGCATGAACACTGAAGCTTTCTTT. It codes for CASSLAPGDSMNTEAFF.

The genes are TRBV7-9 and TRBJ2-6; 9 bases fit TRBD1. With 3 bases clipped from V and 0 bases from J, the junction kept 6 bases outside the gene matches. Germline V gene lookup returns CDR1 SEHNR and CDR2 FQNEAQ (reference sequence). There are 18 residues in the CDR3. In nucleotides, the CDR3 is TGTGCCAGCAGCTTCGCCGGGACAGGGAACTCTGGGGCCAACGTCCTGACTTTC. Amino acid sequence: CASSFAGTGNSGANVLTF.

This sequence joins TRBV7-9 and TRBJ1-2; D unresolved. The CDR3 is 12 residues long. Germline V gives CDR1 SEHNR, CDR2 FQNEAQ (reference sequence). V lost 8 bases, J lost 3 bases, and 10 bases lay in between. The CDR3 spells CASPREDYGYTF. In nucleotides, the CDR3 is TGTGCCAGCCCCCGGGAGGACTATGGCTACACCTTC.

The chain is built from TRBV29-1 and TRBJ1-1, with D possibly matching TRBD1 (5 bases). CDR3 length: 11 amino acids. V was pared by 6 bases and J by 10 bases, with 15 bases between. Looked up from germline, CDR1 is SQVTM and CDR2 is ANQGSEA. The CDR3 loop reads CSVPGGGRAFF. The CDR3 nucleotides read TGCAGCGTCCCCGGGGGAGGGCGAGCTTTCTTT.

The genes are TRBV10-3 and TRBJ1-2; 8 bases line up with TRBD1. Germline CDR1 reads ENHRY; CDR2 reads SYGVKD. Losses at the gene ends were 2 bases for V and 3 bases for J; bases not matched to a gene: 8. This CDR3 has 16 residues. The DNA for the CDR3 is TGTGCCATCAGTGAGCCCGGCCAGGGGGCAGACTATGGCTACACCTTC. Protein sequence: CAISEPGQGADYGYTF.